This TCR beta chain emerged from a study of control samples from healthy donors and cancer patients. Data came from immunoSEQ multiplex PCR; TCRdb stores just in-frame clones and leaves some out. This sample has tens of thousands of clones, with around 94% found just once. The receptor's source is a man aged 25-45 years in good health. Sequenced: blood.

CDR3 region: CASSPDLPGSGGYTF. The CDR3 nucleotides read TGTGCCAGCAGCCCAGACCTTCCTGGGTCGGGTGGCTACACCTTC. The chain is built from TRBV9 and TRBJ1-2; D is uncertain. Germline CDR1 SGDLS, CDR2 YYNGEE. CDR3 size: 15 residues. The ends were cut back, 4 bases at V and 7 bases at J, with 20 bases in the middle. Full variable domain (missing parts from reference TRBV9 and TRBJ1-2): DSGVTQTPKHLITATGQRVTLRCSPRSGDLSVYWYQQSLDQGLQFLIQYYNGEERAKGNILERFSAQQFPDLHSELNLSSLELGDSALYFCASSPDLPGSGGYTFGSGTRLTVV.